The 23 T cell receptor beta chains given below trace back to one sample, sequenced in a study of T cell responses to AZD1222 COVID-19 vaccine. This table comes from immunoSEQ multiplex PCR, and its TCRdb copy is limited to in-frame clones, with some not included. The top ten clones hold about 1.8% of a sample with approximately 94,000 clones, around 90% of them seen once. The source was peripheral blood, collected on day 0 of AZD1222 vaccination. Every receptor here comes from an adult in good health.

A few counts support this clone. J is TRBJ2-1 and V is TRBV19, with 7 bases identical to TRBD2. The CDR3 has 16 amino acids. Germline V gene sequence: CDR1 LNHDA, CDR2 SQIVND (reference sequence). Trimming removed 3 bases from V and 0 bases from J; junction bases left unmatched: 5. CDR3 nucleotide sequence: TGTGCCAGTAGTATTCAGCGGGGAGGCTCCTACAATGAGCAGTTCTTC. Translated, it gives CASSIQRGGSYNEQFF.

This rearrangement joins TRBV2 to TRBJ1-1; tentatively, D is TRBD1 (5 bases). In germline, CDR1 is SNHLY, CDR2 FYNNEI. The CDR3 has 14 amino acids. With 7 bases removed from V and 0 bases from J, the gap between germline ends came to 12 bases. CDR3 in DNA: TGTGCCAGCATGGCAGGGCCTTTGAACACTGAAGCTTTCTTT. Its translation is CASMAGPLNTEAFF.

This chain uses TRBV2 with TRBJ1-2; D is perhaps TRBD1 (5 bases). The CDR3 length is 15 residues. Trimming took off 6 bases at V and 2 bases at J, with 16 bases between the two ends. Germline V gives CDR1 SNHLY, CDR2 FYNNEI. DNA of the CDR3: TGTGCCAGCAGCGGGGGACTTACTCCGAACTATGGCTACACCTTC. It translates to CASSGGLTPNYGYTF.

This chain joins TRBV4-3 and TRBJ2-7; perhaps TRBD2 as D (6 bases). This CDR3 is built from 15 residues. Germline CDR1 LGHNA, CDR2 YSLEER. Trimming cost V 4 bases and J 0 bases, with 13 bases left between them. The CDR3 loop reads CASSPSEGSSYEQYF. The CDR3 coding sequence is TGCGCCAGCAGCCCCTCGGAGGGGAGCTCCTACGAGCAGTACTTC.

This clone has only one observation. V gene TRBV4-2 combines with J gene TRBJ2-1, with 8 bases matching TRBD2. This CDR3 spans 17 amino acids. V lost 0 bases to trimming and J lost 8 bases; unmatched junction nucleotides: 12. Germline V CDR1 and CDR2: LGHNA, YNFKEQ. For the CDR3, the DNA is TGTGCCAGCAGCCAAGAGGCCCAAAGCGGGAGTAGCGATGAGCAGTTCTTC. It codes for CASSQEAQSGSSDEQFF.

This clone was seen just once. CDR3 nucleotide sequence: TGTGCCATCAGGGGCACGGCAGATACGCAGTATTTT. Encoded protein: CAIRGTADTQYF. The rearrangement uses TRBV10-3 and TRBJ2-3, with D uncertain. This CDR3 has 12 amino acids. CDR1 and CDR2 from the germline V gene are ENHRY and SYGVKD. V lost 6 bases and J 4 bases, leaving 8 bases between the germline ends.

This clone was seen once. The gene calls are TRBV7-9 and TRBJ1-1, with 9 bases matching TRBD1. CDR1 and CDR2 (germline): SEHNR, FQNEAQ (reference sequence). Unmatched junction bases numbered 2, after V lost 5 bases and J lost 4 bases. The CDR3 has 13 amino acids. The CDR3 protein is CASSLDRGTEAFF. The CDR3 nucleotides read TGTGCCAGCAGCCTGGACAGGGGCACTGAAGCTTTCTTT.

The rearrangement uses TRBV10-3 and TRBJ2-1; 11 nucleotides match TRBD2. The CDR3 is 15 amino acids. V lost 6 bases, J lost 6 bases, and 7 bases stayed unmatched. CDR1 is ENHRY and CDR2 is SYGVKD in the germline V gene. The CDR3 DNA follows: TGTGCCATCAGCGAGAATAGCGGGAGGGTCAATGAGCAGTTCTTC. This gives the protein CAISENSGRVNEQFF.

The V and J genes are TRBV29-1 and TRBJ1-1; maybe TRBD1 (5 bases). CDR3 size: 13 residues. In germline, CDR1 is SQVTM, CDR2 ANQGSEA. V was trimmed by 8 bases and J by 10 bases, leaving 23 bases between them. The CDR3 region is CSFSDDGGKGAFF. The CDR3 DNA follows: TGCAGCTTTTCCGACGACGGGGGGAAAGGAGCTTTCTTT.

The table lists this clone with a few counts. This chain links TRBV14 with TRBJ1-2; the match to TRBD1 covers 7 bases. CDR1 SGHDN and CDR2 FVKESK come from the germline V gene. The ends lost 6 bases at V and 4 bases at J; junction bases unmatched: 5. The CDR3 sequence is 13 residues long. The CDR3 protein is CASSPGTVYGYTF. Here the CDR3 DNA reads TGTGCCAGCAGTCCGGGGACAGTCTATGGCTACACCTTC.

CDR3 nucleotide sequence: TGTGCCAGCAGCTTATGGGGGAGAGCCGGGGAGCTGTTTTTT. Amino acid sequence: CASSLWGRAGELFF. The chain joins TRBV7-3 to TRBJ2-2; the D gene could be TRBD1 or TRBD2 (5 bases each). Trimming removed 2 bases at V and 6 bases at J, with 10 bases between. The germline V gene encodes CDR1 SGHTA and CDR2 FQGTGA. The CDR3 is 14 residues long.

The genes are TRBV9 and TRBJ2-1; 8 nucleotides line up with TRBD2. The germline V gene has CDR1 SGDLS and CDR2 YYNGEE. J gave up 0 bases and V 0 bases, and 11 bases lay outside the gene matches. The length of the CDR3 is 19 residues. CDR3 residues: CASSVDLPRGRPSYNEQFF. CDR3 in DNA: TGTGCCAGCAGCGTAGATCTCCCCCGCGGGAGGCCCTCCTACAATGAGCAGTTCTTC.

This chain uses TRBV24-1 with TRBJ2-3, with 8 bases aligning to TRBD2. CDR1 and CDR2 (germline): KGHDR, SFDVKD. Losses at the gene ends were 12 bases for V and 4 bases for J; bases not matched to a gene: 8. The CDR3 is 13 amino acids. CDR3 nucleotides: TGTGCCGCCCAGCGGGAGATGGCAGATACGCAGTATTTT. Its protein is CAAQREMADTQYF.

The rearrangement uses TRBV11-2 and TRBJ2-7; possibly TRBD2 for D (6 bases). Trimming left V 4 bases short and J 5 bases short, with 21 bases between. This CDR3 region has 16 residues. CDR1 SGHAT and CDR2 FQNNGV come from the germline V gene. In DNA form, the CDR3 reads TGTGCCAGCAGCTCCAACGCGGGACCGCACTTCAACGAGCAGTACTTC. Translated: CASSSNAGPHFNEQYF.

The chain couples TRBV9 to TRBJ2-7; TRBD1 matches 9 bases. The ends lost 0 bases at V and 4 bases at J; junction bases unmatched: 2. Germline-derived CDR1 and CDR2 are SGDLS and YYNGEE. The CDR3 spans 14 residues. CDR3 region: CASSVGQGGYEQYF. CDR3 nucleotides: TGTGCCAGCAGCGTAGGACAGGGGGGATACGAGCAGTACTTC.

The rearrangement links TRBV19 to TRBJ2-7; D is unresolved. CDR3 length: 13 amino acids. Deletions cut 5 bases from V and 2 bases from J, with 10 bases between. The germline CDR1 and CDR2 sequences are LNHDA and SQIVND (reference sequence). CDR3 in amino acids: CASSVAGAYEQYF. The DNA for the CDR3 is TGTGCCAGTAGTGTTGCTGGCGCCTACGAGCAGTACTTC.

V and J are TRBV18 and TRBJ1-2; D remains ambiguous. The CDR3 sequence is 14 residues long. Trimming shortened V by 3 bases and J by 7 bases, and 15 bases separated the two germline ends. Germline V gene sequence: CDR1 KGHSH, CDR2 LQKENI. This CDR3 reads CASSPMDPQFGYTF. The CDR3 DNA is TGTGCCAGCTCACCGATGGACCCTCAATTTGGCTACACCTTC.

This sequence joins TRBV9 and TRBJ2-1; 7 bases agree with TRBD1. Germline V lookup: CDR1 SGDLS, CDR2 YYNGEE. This CDR3 is 17 amino acids long. With V trimmed by 5 bases and J by 6 bases, 17 bases remained unmatched. In DNA form, the CDR3 reads TGTGCCAGCAGTGCTACTTTTACCCGACAGGGAAGCAATGAGCAGTTCTTC. This codes for CASSATFTRQGSNEQFF.

V and J are TRBV6-2 or TRBV6-3 and TRBJ2-7; 9 bases are shared with TRBD1. Germline V lookup: CDR1 MNHEY, CDR2 SVGEGT. The CDR3 has 13 residues. V was clipped by 4 bases and J by 2 bases; unmatched bases: 0. In nucleotides, the CDR3 is TGTGCCAGCAGTTGGACAGGGGCCTACGAGCAGTACTTC. It encodes CASSWTGAYEQYF.

This clone was detected only a few times. V is TRBV28 and J is TRBJ2-7; D may be TRBD2 (6 bases). CDR1 is MDHEN, CDR2 SYDVKM, per germline. This CDR3 is built from 14 residues. Trimming shortened V by 8 bases and J by 2 bases, and 16 bases separated the two germline ends. CDR3 amino acids: CASGGGGGTYEQYF. The CDR3 bases are TGTGCCAGCGGCGGCGGAGGCGGGACCTACGAGCAGTACTTC.

The chain couples TRBV6-5 to TRBJ1-5, with TRBD1 identical over 10 bases. This CDR3 has 16 residues. Per the germline V gene, CDR1 is MNHEY and CDR2 is SVGAGI. V shed 0 bases, J shed 2 bases, and the junction held 1 base outside the gene matches. The CDR3 protein is CASSYSGTGGNQPQHF. The DNA for the CDR3 is TGTGCCAGCAGTTACTCCGGGACAGGGGGCAATCAGCCCCAGCATTTT.

The chain's CDR3 is CASSYVQGNTGELFF. Here the CDR3 DNA reads TGTGCCAGCAGTTACGTCCAGGGAAACACCGGGGAGCTGTTTTTT. The genes are TRBV6-2 or TRBV6-3 and TRBJ2-2; tentatively, D is TRBD1 (5 bases). V shed 2 bases and J shed 2 bases, with 9 bases lying between them. Germline lookup yields CDR1 MNHEY and CDR2 SVGEGT. The CDR3 consists of 15 residues.

This clone was seen a handful of times. The chain combines TRBV7-8 with TRBJ1-5; D is undetermined. The CDR3 is 13 amino acids. Germline V gene data show CDR1 as SGHVS and CDR2 as FQNEAQ. V was trimmed by 1 base and J by 4 bases, leaving 5 bases between them. The CDR3: CASSLEVNQPQHF. CDR3 sequence (DNA): TGTGCCAGCAGCTTAGAGGTAAATCAGCCCCAGCATTTT.